This TCR beta chain is drawn from a study of Graves' ophthalmopathy and Graves' hyperthyroidism. At the level of the study: Ahead of any treatment, peripheral blood was obtained at the initial diagnosis.

General observations from the study: At about 69% sensitivity and about 72% specificity, the model predicted progression of the ophthalmopathy. Most expanded thyroid clonotypes above 0.001 frequency also appeared in blood.

The germline gives CDR1 DFQATT, CDR2 SNEGSKA (reference sequence). This CDR3 has 16 residues. Trimming at V came to 0 bases and at J to 2 bases, leaving 9 bases not matched to a gene. In this sample, this clonotype turned up many times. No antigen is known for it. RNA transcripts yielded amplified TCR beta CDR3 regions. Investigators did first-round RT-PCR with HTBI primers, then second-round multiplex PCR. Via MiXCR, TCRdb re-called the multiplex PCR reads, giving one row per CDR3 protein. Here the sample spans 200,000 to 250,000 distinct CDR3 sequences, roughly 21% being singletons. The source material was peripheral blood. The source of this sequence is a woman between 50 and 59 years old with Graves' ophthalmopathy. The V gene is TRBV20-1, the J gene TRBJ2-5; the match to TRBD1 covers 7 bases. This chain's CDR3 is CSARDLQGFPQETQYF. The CDR3 DNA is TGCAGTGCTAGAGACCTACAGGGGTTCCCTCAAGAGACCCAGTACTTC.